Each of the 14 T cell receptor beta chains below was sequenced from the same sample in a study of shared clonotypes between healthy human individuals. Libraries were prepared by immunoSEQ multiplex PCR; TCRdb keeps only in-frame clonotypes and omits some of them. The repertoire holds more than 1,200,000 clones, with approximately 98.5% as singletons. Sequencing input: naive CD4+ T cells sorted from blood. Regarding subset: CD45RA+ positively selected. These receptors were taken from a man aged 25-40 years in good health.

The V call is TRBV5-1, the J call TRBJ2-1; TRBD2 aligns across 15 bases. Germline loops: CDR1 SGHRS, CDR2 YFSETQ. J gave up 1 base and V 3 bases, and 2 bases lay outside the gene matches. CDR3 length: 17 amino acids. The CDR3 here is CASSSGLAGGSYNEQFF. CDR3 DNA: TGCGCCAGCAGCTCTGGACTAGCGGGAGGGTCCTACAATGAGCAGTTCTTC.

CDR3 amino acids: CASSLKGSGRETTDTQYF. DNA for the CDR3: TGCGCCAGCAGCCTAAAGGGAAGCGGGAGGGAAACCACAGATACGCAGTATTTT. The rearrangement joins TRBV4-1 to TRBJ2-3; 10 positions match TRBD2. Germline CDR1 is MGHRA and CDR2 is YSYEKL. The CDR3 totals 18 residues. V was pared by 4 bases and J by 2 bases, with 12 bases of the junction left unmatched.

This chain joins TRBV18 and TRBJ2-7; D is unclear. The CDR3 loop spans 15 amino acids. Germline loops: CDR1 KGHSH, CDR2 LQKENI. The V end lost 2 bases, the J end lost 2 bases, and 13 bases lay between the germline ends. CDR3 residues: CASSPFGGRPYEQYF. The CDR3 DNA is TGTGCCAGCTCACCATTCGGTGGCAGGCCCTACGAGCAGTACTTC. Full variable domain (rest looked up from reference TRBV18 and TRBJ2-7): NAGVMQNPRHLVRRRGQEARLRCSPMKGHSHVYWYRQLPEEGLKFMVYLQKENIIDESGMPKERFSAEFPKEGPSILRIQQVVRGDSAAYFCASSPFGGRPYEQYFGPGTRLTVT.

V is TRBV20-1 and J is TRBJ1-2, with a tentative D call TRBD1 (5 bases). The CDR3 has 11 amino acids. Germline CDR1 DFQATT, CDR2 SNEGSKA (reference sequence). V was trimmed by 6 bases and J by 8 bases, leaving 13 bases between them. CDR3 coding DNA: TGCAGTGCCGGGGGACGGCTCGGCTACACCTTC. This codes for CSAGGRLGYTF.

V is TRBV6-5 and J is TRBJ2-1; tentatively, D is TRBD2 (5 bases). Germline values: CDR1 MNHEY, CDR2 SVGAGI. The length of the CDR3 is 14 residues. Trimming took 8 bases from V and 0 from J, leaving 11 bases between them. The CDR3 is CASRPSNSYNEQFF. As DNA, the CDR3 is TGTGCCAGCCGGCCTAGCAACTCCTACAATGAGCAGTTCTTC.

The sample holds one count of this clone. DNA of the CDR3: TGTGCCAGCAGCGCCACTAGTGCCGGGGAGCTGTTTTTT. Translation gives CASSATSAGELFF. The genes are TRBV7-3 and TRBJ2-2; maybe TRBD2 (5 bases). The CDR3 contains 13 residues. The V end was cut by 5 bases, the J end by 6 bases, with 10 bases between. Germline V CDR1 and CDR2: SGHTA, FQGTGA.

To note about this clone: Other DNA sequences in this specimen translate into the identical CDR3. The chain combines TRBV19 with TRBJ2-1, with 13 positions matching TRBD2. This CDR3 comprises 15 residues. V shed 5 bases and J 7 bases; nucleotides not matched to a gene: 5. In germline, CDR1 is LNHDA, CDR2 SQIVND (reference sequence). The CDR3 nucleotides are TGTGCCAGTAGTCGACTAGCGGGAGGAGATAATGAGCAGTTCTTC. This gives the protein CASSRLAGGDNEQFF.

This chain joins TRBV25-1 and TRBJ2-5, with 7 bases that match TRBD1. From germline, CDR1 is MGHDK and CDR2 SYGVNS. This CDR3 comprises 15 residues. V shed 2 bases, J shed 4 bases, and the junction held 7 bases outside the gene matches. The CDR3 DNA reads TGTGCCAGCAGTGAACTCCAGACAGGGAGAGAGACCCAGTACTTC. As protein: CASSELQTGRETQYF.

The chain couples TRBV10-2 to TRBJ2-7; D not resolved. From germline, CDR1 is WSHSY and CDR2 SAAADI. V dropped 10 bases and J dropped 4 bases, with 14 bases sitting between them. CDR3 size: 12 residues. The CDR3 is CATSSRAYEQYF. CDR3 nucleotide sequence: TGCGCCACTTCCTCTCGAGCGTACGAGCAGTACTTC.

The rearrangement links TRBV12-1 to TRBJ2-3; the table's D call of TRBD2 was not tested on the DNA. TRBV12-1 is recorded as a pseudogene. This CDR3 region has 19 residues. The CDR3 sequence is CASSFGQRGGRACTDTQYF. As DNA, the CDR3 is TGTGCCAGCAGCTTTGGGCAGCGGGGCGGGAGGGCCTGCACAGATACGCAGTATTTT.

The CDR3 loop is CASSLAAGSSYEQYF. CDR3 DNA: TGTGCCAGCAGCTTAGCAGCAGGAAGCTCCTACGAGCAGTACTTC. The chain uses TRBV7-8 and TRBJ2-7, with D unresolved. The V and J ends lost 0 bases and 0 bases respectively, with 9 bases between them. The CDR3 has 15 amino acids. CDR1 is SGHVS and CDR2 is FQNEAQ in the germline V gene.

The chain employs TRBV6-5 and TRBJ2-7; D might be TRBD1 or TRBD2, each matching 6 bases. The CDR3 runs 15 residues. V gave up 4 bases and J gave up 0 bases, with 13 bases separating them. Germline CDR1 is MNHEY and CDR2 is SVGAGI. The CDR3 spells CASSLYRGASYEQYF. CDR3 bases: TGTGCCAGCAGTTTATATAGGGGGGCCTCCTACGAGCAGTACTTC.

The chain couples TRBV29-1 to TRBJ1-1; D is possibly TRBD1 (5 bases). There are 15 residues in the CDR3. Trimming took off 1 base at V and 5 bases at J, with 17 bases between the two ends. CDR1 and CDR2 (germline): SQVTM, ANQGSEA. CDR3 coding DNA: TGCAGCGTTGAAGTTGGGCCCCTCCGGGGGACTGAAGCTTTCTTT. This translates into CSVEVGPLRGTEAFF.

The V call is TRBV28, the J call TRBJ2-4; D gene uncertain. Germline CDR1 reads MDHEN; CDR2 reads SYDVKM. There are 13 residues in the CDR3. Deletions cut 8 bases from V and 0 bases from J, with 8 bases between. The CDR3 here is CASGSLAKNIQYF. The CDR3 DNA follows: TGTGCCAGCGGATCCCTAGCCAAAAACATTCAGTACTTC.